This T cell receptor (beta chain) originates from a study of patients and donors after allogeneic stem cell transplantation. TCRdb reprocessed the RT-PCR reads with MiXCR, giving one entry per CDR3 protein. The sample consists of about a million distinct CDR3 sequences, about a sixth of them appearing once. This clonotype was detected a few times. The sample taken for sequencing was blood, either unsorted or a sorted T cell fraction (not recorded which). This receptor was taken from a human donor who was either an allogeneic HSCT recipient or a stem cell or donor lymphocyte infusion donor (not recorded which). It is not recorded whose cells these are; they may come from a transplant donor.

The CDR3 protein is CASSVARQGAIKAGELFF. The CDR3 DNA is TGTGCCAGCAGCGTAGCTCGACAGGGGGCGATTAAGGCCGGGGAGCTGTTTTTT. The V call is TRBV9, the J call TRBJ2-2; 10 positions agree with TRBD1. Germline values: CDR1 SGDLS, CDR2 YYNGEE. Unmatched junction bases numbered 11, after V lost 0 bases and J lost 6 bases. CDR3 length: 18 residues.